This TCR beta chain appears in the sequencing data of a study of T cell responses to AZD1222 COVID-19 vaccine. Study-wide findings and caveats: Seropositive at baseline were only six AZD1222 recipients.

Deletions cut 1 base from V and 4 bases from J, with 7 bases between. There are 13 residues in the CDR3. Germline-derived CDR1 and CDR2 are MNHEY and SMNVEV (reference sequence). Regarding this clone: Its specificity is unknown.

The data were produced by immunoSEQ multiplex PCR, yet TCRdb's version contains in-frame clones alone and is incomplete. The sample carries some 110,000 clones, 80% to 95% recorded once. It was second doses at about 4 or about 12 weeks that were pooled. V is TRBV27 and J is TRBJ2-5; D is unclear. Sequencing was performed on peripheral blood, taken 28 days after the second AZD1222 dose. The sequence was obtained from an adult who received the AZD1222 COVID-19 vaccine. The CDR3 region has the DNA TGTGCCAGCAGTTTATGGCCGGGAGAGACCCAGTACTTC. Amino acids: CASSLWPGETQYF.